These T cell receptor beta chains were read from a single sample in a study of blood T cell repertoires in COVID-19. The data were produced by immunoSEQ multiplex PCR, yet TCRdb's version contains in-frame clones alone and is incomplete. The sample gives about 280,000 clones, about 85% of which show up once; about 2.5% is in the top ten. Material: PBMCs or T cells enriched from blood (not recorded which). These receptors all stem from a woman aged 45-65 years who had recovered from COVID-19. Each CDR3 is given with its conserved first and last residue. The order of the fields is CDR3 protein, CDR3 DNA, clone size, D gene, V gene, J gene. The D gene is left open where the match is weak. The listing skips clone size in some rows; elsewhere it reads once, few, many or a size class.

CDR3aa: CASSPNRVDYGYTF
CDR3nt: TGTGCCAGCAGCCCCAACAGGGTTGACTATGGCTACACCTTC
abundance: .
d_gene: .
v_gene: TRBV7-9
j_gene: TRBJ1-2

CDR3aa: CSVEGLGLAGGTDTQYF
CDR3nt: TGCAGCGTTGAAGGGTTGGGATTAGCGGGAGGCACAGATACGCAGTATTTT
abundance: .
d_gene: TRBD2
v_gene: TRBV29-1
j_gene: TRBJ2-3

CDR3aa: CAISEPSGTQETQYF
CDR3nt: TGTGCCATCAGTGAGCCTAGCGGGACCCAAGAGACCCAGTACTTC
abundance: once
d_gene: TRBD2
v_gene: TRBV10-3
j_gene: TRBJ2-5

CDR3aa: CASSQSWGADSPLHF
CDR3nt: TGTGCCAGCAGCCAATCTTGGGGCGCGGATTCACCCCTCCACTTT
abundance: .
d_gene: .
v_gene: TRBV4-2
j_gene: TRBJ1-6

CDR3aa: CATSRVVSNEQFF
CDR3nt: TGTGCCACCAGCAGGGTTGTGAGTAATGAGCAGTTCTTC
abundance: .
d_gene: .
v_gene: TRBV15
j_gene: TRBJ2-1

CDR3aa: CAWRIAGGHQETQYF
CDR3nt: TGTGCCTGGAGGATAGCGGGGGGACACCAAGAGACCCAGTACTTC
abundance: .
d_gene: TRBD2
v_gene: TRBV30
j_gene: TRBJ2-5

CDR3aa: CASSEVLGGEQFF
CDR3nt: TGTGCCAGCAGTGAAGTGTTGGGGGGTGAGCAGTTCTTC
abundance: .
d_gene: .
v_gene: TRBV6-1
j_gene: TRBJ2-1

CDR3aa: CASSPLLIGDTEAFF
CDR3nt: TGTGCCAGCTCACCTCTCCTGATAGGGGACACTGAAGCTTTCTTT
abundance: .
d_gene: .
v_gene: TRBV18
j_gene: TRBJ1-1

CDR3aa: CASRSGGWNTEAFF
CDR3nt: TGTGCCAGCAGAAGCGGGGGTTGGAACACTGAAGCTTTCTTT
abundance: .
d_gene: .
v_gene: TRBV27
j_gene: TRBJ1-1

CDR3aa: CAWSVGGSQPQHF
CDR3nt: TGTGCCTGGAGTGTAGGGGGTAGTCAGCCCCAGCATTTT
abundance: many
d_gene: .
v_gene: TRBV30
j_gene: TRBJ1-5

CDR3aa: CASSLYSGGRTGELFF
CDR3nt: TGTGCCAGCAGCCTCTATTCAGGGGGTAGGACCGGGGAGCTGTTTTTT
abundance: .
d_gene: TRBD1
v_gene: TRBV28
j_gene: TRBJ2-2

CDR3aa: CASSAQGAGSYEQYF
CDR3nt: TGTGCCAGCAGCGCCCAGGGGGCCGGCTCCTACGAGCAGTACTTC
abundance: .
d_gene: TRBD1
v_gene: TRBV9
j_gene: TRBJ2-7

CDR3aa: CATSDFSSGNYYNEQFF
CDR3nt: TGTGCCACCAGTGATTTTTCTAGCGGGAACTATTACAATGAGCAGTTCTTC
abundance: .
d_gene: TRBD2
v_gene: TRBV24-1
j_gene: TRBJ2-1

CDR3aa: CASSQDFTKETQYF
CDR3nt: TGTGCCAGCAGCCAAGATTTTACTAAAGAGACCCAGTACTTC
abundance: .
d_gene: .
v_gene: TRBV14
j_gene: TRBJ2-5

CDR3aa: CASSDSRTGGGTDTQYF
CDR3nt: TGTGCCAGCAGCGATTCCCGGACAGGGGGCGGCACAGATACGCAGTATTTT
abundance: few
d_gene: TRBD1
v_gene: TRBV3-1/TRBV3-2
j_gene: TRBJ2-3

CDR3aa: CSASPGGYEQYF
CDR3nt: TGCAGTGCTAGTCCAGGGGGCTACGAGCAGTACTTC
abundance: once
d_gene: TRBD1
v_gene: TRBV20-1
j_gene: TRBJ2-7

CDR3aa: CASSQERPGPTYGYTF
CDR3nt: TGTGCCAGCAGCCAAGAACGCCCAGGTCCAACCTATGGCTACACCTTC
abundance: .
d_gene: .
v_gene: TRBV14
j_gene: TRBJ1-2

CDR3aa: CASSLQGQGVGSPLHF
CDR3nt: TGTGCCAGCAGCTTACAGGGGCAGGGTGTTGGATCACCCCTCCACTTT
abundance: .
d_gene: .
v_gene: TRBV7-2
j_gene: TRBJ1-6

CDR3aa: CASSMGDRENEKLFF
CDR3nt: TGTGCCAGTAGTATGGGGGACAGAGAGAATGAAAAACTGTTTTTT
abundance: .
d_gene: TRBD1
v_gene: TRBV19
j_gene: TRBJ1-4

CDR3aa: CSVGTGTNTGELFF
CDR3nt: TGCAGCGTGGGGACCGGGACAAATACCGGGGAGCTGTTTTTT
abundance: .
d_gene: .
v_gene: TRBV29-1
j_gene: TRBJ2-2

CDR3aa: CATSRGTGGGTEAFF
CDR3nt: TGTGCCACCAGCAGAGGGACAGGGGGAGGCACTGAAGCTTTCTTT
abundance: .
d_gene: TRBD1
v_gene: TRBV15
j_gene: TRBJ1-1

CDR3aa: CASSDTGSSYEQYF
CDR3nt: TGCGCCAGCAGTGATACAGGGAGCTCCTACGAGCAGTACTTC
abundance: .
d_gene: .
v_gene: TRBV10-1
j_gene: TRBJ2-7

CDR3aa: CASSLGQGNTIYF
CDR3nt: TGTGCCAGCAGCTTGGGACAGGGAAACACCATATATTTT
abundance: .
d_gene: TRBD1
v_gene: TRBV7-2
j_gene: TRBJ1-3

CDR3aa: CSVHQSVGELFF
CDR3nt: TGCAGCGTCCACCAAAGCGTCGGGGAGCTGTTTTTT
abundance: .
d_gene: .
v_gene: TRBV29-1
j_gene: TRBJ2-2

CDR3aa: CASSLLPGQNTEAFF
CDR3nt: TGTGCCAGCAGTTTATTACCCGGACAGAACACTGAAGCTTTCTTT
abundance: .
d_gene: .
v_gene: TRBV28
j_gene: TRBJ1-1

CDR3aa: CASSSIGDSKYEQYF
CDR3nt: TGTGCCAGCAGTTCCATTGGGGACTCCAAGTACGAGCAGTACTTC
abundance: many
d_gene: .
v_gene: TRBV27
j_gene: TRBJ2-7

CDR3aa: CASSPGEWGNEQFF
CDR3nt: TGTGCCAGCAGCCCGGGGGAATGGGGGAATGAGCAGTTCTTC
abundance: .
d_gene: .
v_gene: TRBV11-3
j_gene: TRBJ2-1

CDR3aa: CSVEPPRQPQHF
CDR3nt: TGCAGCGTGGAGCCCCCACGGCAGCCCCAGCATTTT
abundance: .
d_gene: .
v_gene: TRBV29-1
j_gene: TRBJ1-5

CDR3aa: CASSSQGHQDYEQYF
CDR3nt: TGTGCCAGCAGCTCTCAGGGACACCAGGACTACGAGCAGTACTTC
abundance: once
d_gene: .
v_gene: TRBV7-2
j_gene: TRBJ2-7